This entry is about one T cell receptor (beta chain). The antigen is undetermined. This specimen belongs to a study of OX40 agonist ivuxolimab in advanced cancers. Study in general: Melanoma, hepatocellular carcinoma, head and neck or renal cell cancer occurred in dose-escalation patients. Partial responses were recorded for three patients, including one with hepatocellular carcinoma and two with cutaneous melanoma. Notes on the study in general: Circulating CD4+ and CD8+ T cells showed clonal expansion by week 6 at 0.1 to 3.0 mg/kg.

In germline, CDR1 is LGHNA, CDR2 YSLEER. This CDR3 has 15 residues. J lost 16 bases, V lost 3 bases, and 14 bases had no gene match. Prior autoimmune disease or systemic immunosuppression barred patients. The table came from immunoSEQ multiplex PCR; TCRdb's copy has only in-frame clones and leaves some out. The sample records roughly 20,000 clones, roughly four fifths being singletons. Sample: CD4+ or CD8+ T cells sorted from blood, taken in a trial of the OX40 agonist ivuxolimab. The chain carries TRBV4-3 and TRBJ2-6; 8 nucleotides line up with TRBD2. The origin of this receptor is an adult with an advanced solid tumor such as melanoma, head and neck, liver or kidney cancer. CDR3: CASSQQIAGLTSLTF. The CDR3 DNA follows: TGCGCCAGCAGCCAGCAAATAGCGGGGCTTACCTCTCTGACTTTC.